These 12 T cell receptor beta chains were sequenced from one sample in a study of shared clonotypes between healthy human individuals. The repertoire was sequenced with immunoSEQ multiplex PCR; TCRdb's copy has only in-frame clones and lacks some. The sample has millions of clones, more than 80% seen once. The sample comprised naive CD4+ T cells from PBMCs. The subset is: CD45RA+ positively selected. Receptors originate from a man aged 18 to 30 in good health. Some clones in this sample may be carry-over from other donors' samples.

V is TRBV7-2 and J is TRBJ1-1; D is ambiguous. V gave up 7 bases and J gave up 1 base, with 7 bases separating them. This CDR3 is built from 12 residues. Germline-derived CDR1 and CDR2 are SGHTA and FQGNSA. CDR3 residues: CASKGKNTEAFF. The CDR3 DNA reads TGTGCCAGCAAGGGCAAGAACACTGAAGCTTTCTTT.

The chain combines TRBV12-5 with TRBJ2-5; tentatively, D is TRBD1 (6 bases). V was pared by 1 base and J by 0 bases, with 15 bases between. Germline V gene lookup returns CDR1 LGHNT and CDR2 FRNRAP. This CDR3 contains 17 residues. The CDR3 sequence: CASGLGAQQGNQETQYF. DNA for the CDR3: TGTGCTAGTGGTTTGGGCGCCCAACAGGGCAACCAAGAGACCCAGTACTTC.

This chain uses TRBV6-6 with TRBJ1-5; D unresolved. The CDR3 has 12 amino acids. Germline loops: CDR1 MNHNY, CDR2 SVGAGI (reference sequence). V lost 5 bases and J lost 5, with 7 bases in between. This CDR3 is CASSALYQPQHF. In DNA form, the CDR3 reads TGTGCCAGCAGTGCCCTTTATCAGCCCCAGCATTTT.

The chain combines TRBV5-1 with TRBJ2-7, with 11 bases fitting TRBD2. The CDR3 is 17 amino acids. The V gene end was trimmed by 2 bases and the J gene end by 0 bases; junction bases not matched to a gene: 7. Germline-derived CDR1 and CDR2 are SGHRS and YFSETQ. CDR3 protein: CASSFGGLAGGSYEQYF. The CDR3 DNA reads as TGCGCCAGCAGCTTTGGAGGGCTAGCGGGAGGCTCCTACGAGCAGTACTTC.

In this sample, this clone turned up once. The J gene is TRBJ2-3, the V gene TRBV5-1, with D possibly TRBD1 on 5 matching bases. Between the trimmed V and J ends, which lost 0 bases and 7 bases, there was a span of 15 bases. The germline V gene has CDR1 SGHRS and CDR2 YFSETQ. The CDR3 extends over 15 amino acids. CDR3 bases: TGCGCCAGCAGCTTGGTTTTGGGGCCCACGAATACGCAGTATTTT. Its protein product is CASSLVLGPTNTQYF.

Comments on this clone: In the same sample, other DNA sequences code for this CDR3. This chain joins TRBV7-9 and TRBJ2-6; no firm D call. V gave up 1 base and J gave up 0 bases, with 7 bases separating them. Germline CDR1 is SEHNR and CDR2 is FQNEAQ (reference sequence). The CDR3 has 16 amino acids. The CDR3 sequence is CASSLVPSSGANVLTF. CDR3 coding DNA: TGTGCCAGCAGCTTAGTTCCCAGCTCTGGGGCCAACGTCCTGACTTTC.

The genes are TRBV11-1 and TRBJ1-1, with 9 bases lining up with TRBD1. CDR1 is SGHAT and CDR2 is FQDESV in the germline V gene (reference sequence). The junction had 9 bases not matched to a gene; V was cut back by 1 base and J by 6 bases. This CDR3 region has 16 residues. This chain's CDR3 is CASSLDPGQGKAEAFF. CDR3 in DNA: TGTGCCAGCAGCTTAGACCCGGGACAGGGAAAGGCTGAAGCTTTCTTT.

The rearrangement joins TRBV27 to TRBJ1-5, with D possibly matching TRBD1 (5 bases). With 3 bases removed from V and 8 bases from J, the gap between germline ends came to 11 bases. Germline V lookup: CDR1 MNHEY, CDR2 SMNVEV (reference sequence). The CDR3 sequence is 13 residues long. The CDR3 region is CASSLGGFEPQHF. The CDR3 DNA follows: TGTGCCAGCAGTTTGGGGGGTTTCGAGCCCCAGCATTTT.

The chain joins TRBV30 to TRBJ2-5, with D tentatively TRBD2 (6 bases). The V and J ends lost 3 bases and 4 bases respectively, with 18 bases between them. The CDR3 length is 15 residues. The germline CDR1 and CDR2 sequences are GTSNPN and SVGIG (reference sequence). CDR3 sequence: CAWSISGKRRETQYF. Here the CDR3 DNA reads TGTGCCTGGAGCATTAGCGGAAAGAGGCGAGAGACCCAGTACTTC.

The chain couples TRBV9 to TRBJ2-3, with 7 bases fitting TRBD2. Germline CDR1 SGDLS, CDR2 YYNGEE. The CDR3 loop spans 15 amino acids. V gave up 0 bases and J gave up 5 bases; unmatched junction bases: 6. The CDR3 nucleotides are TGTGCCAGCAGCGTAGTTGGGACTACCGGAGATACGCAGTATTTT. It specifies CASSVVGTTGDTQYF. The variable domain in full, with the rest retrieved from reference TRBV9 and TRBJ2-3, is DSGVTQTPKHLITATGQRVTLRCSPRSGDLSVYWYQQSLDQGLQFLIQYYNGEERAKGNILERFSAQQFPDLHSELNLSSLELGDSALYFCASSVVGTTGDTQYFGPGTRLTVL.

The genes are TRBV11-2 and TRBJ2-4, with D possibly TRBD2 on 5 matching bases. From germline, CDR1 is SGHAT and CDR2 FQNNGV. The CDR3 sequence is 15 residues long. Deletions cut 0 bases from V and 2 bases from J, with 8 bases between. The DNA for the CDR3 is TGTGCCAGCAGCTTAGATCCGGGAACCAAAAACATTCAGTACTTC. Amino acid sequence: CASSLDPGTKNIQYF.

The chain combines TRBV4-2 with TRBJ2-3; 9 bases line up with TRBD2. The CDR3 runs to 15 residues. The trim removed 4 bases at V and 3 bases at J, leaving 5 bases unmatched. Germline CDR1 LGHNA, CDR2 YNFKEQ. CDR3 in amino acids: CASSLLAGVTDTQYF. As DNA, the CDR3 is TGTGCCAGCAGCCTCTTAGCGGGAGTTACAGATACGCAGTATTTT.